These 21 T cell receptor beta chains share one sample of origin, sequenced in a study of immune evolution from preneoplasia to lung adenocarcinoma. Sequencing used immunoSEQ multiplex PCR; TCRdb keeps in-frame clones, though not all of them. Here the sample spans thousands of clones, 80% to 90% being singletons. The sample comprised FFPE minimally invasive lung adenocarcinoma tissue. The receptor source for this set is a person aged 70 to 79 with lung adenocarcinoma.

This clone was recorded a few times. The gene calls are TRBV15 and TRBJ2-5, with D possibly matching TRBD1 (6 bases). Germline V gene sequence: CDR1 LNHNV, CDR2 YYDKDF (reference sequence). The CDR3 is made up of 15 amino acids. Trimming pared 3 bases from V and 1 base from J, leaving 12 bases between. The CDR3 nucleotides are TGTGCCACCAGCAGCCCAACGACAGGCCAAGAGACCCAGTACTTC. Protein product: CATSSPTTGQETQYF.

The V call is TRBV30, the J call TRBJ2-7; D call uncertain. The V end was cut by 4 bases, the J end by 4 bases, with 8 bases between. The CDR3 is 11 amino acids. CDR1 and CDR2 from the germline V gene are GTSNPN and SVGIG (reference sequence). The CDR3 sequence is CAWKRQYEQYF. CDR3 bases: TGTGCCTGGAAAAGACAATACGAGCAGTACTTC.

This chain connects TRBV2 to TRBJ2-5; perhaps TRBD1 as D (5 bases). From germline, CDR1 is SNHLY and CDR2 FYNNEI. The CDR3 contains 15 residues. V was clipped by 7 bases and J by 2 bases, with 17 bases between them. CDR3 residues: CASNGVGVPQETQYF. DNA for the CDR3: TGTGCCAGCAATGGGGTAGGGGTCCCTCAAGAGACCCAGTACTTC.

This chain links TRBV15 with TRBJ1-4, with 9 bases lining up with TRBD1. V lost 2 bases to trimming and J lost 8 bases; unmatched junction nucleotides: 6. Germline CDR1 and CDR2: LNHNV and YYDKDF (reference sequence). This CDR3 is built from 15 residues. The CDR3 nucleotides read TGTGCCACCAGCAGACAACAGGGGGCAAGGGAAAAACTGTTTTTT. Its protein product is CATSRQQGAREKLFF.

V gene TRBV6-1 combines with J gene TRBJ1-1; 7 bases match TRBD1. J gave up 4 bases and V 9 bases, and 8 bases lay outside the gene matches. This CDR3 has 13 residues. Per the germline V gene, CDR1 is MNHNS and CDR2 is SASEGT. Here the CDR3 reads CASLGGGVTEAFF. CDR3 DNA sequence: TGTGCCAGTCTCGGAGGGGGCGTCACTGAAGCTTTCTTT.

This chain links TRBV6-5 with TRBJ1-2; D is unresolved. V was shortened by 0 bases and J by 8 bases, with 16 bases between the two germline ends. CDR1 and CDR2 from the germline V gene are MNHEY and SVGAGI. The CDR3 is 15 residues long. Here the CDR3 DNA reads TGTGCCAGCAGTTACTCGAGTTCAGTTCTTGAGGGCTACACCTTC. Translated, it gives CASSYSSSVLEGYTF.

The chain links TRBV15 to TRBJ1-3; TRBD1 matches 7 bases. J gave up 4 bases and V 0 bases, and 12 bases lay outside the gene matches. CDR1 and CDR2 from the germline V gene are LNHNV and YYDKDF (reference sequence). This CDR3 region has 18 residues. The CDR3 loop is CATSREGAGGTSGNTIYF. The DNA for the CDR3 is TGTGCCACCAGCAGAGAAGGGGCAGGGGGGACCTCAGGAAACACCATATATTTT.

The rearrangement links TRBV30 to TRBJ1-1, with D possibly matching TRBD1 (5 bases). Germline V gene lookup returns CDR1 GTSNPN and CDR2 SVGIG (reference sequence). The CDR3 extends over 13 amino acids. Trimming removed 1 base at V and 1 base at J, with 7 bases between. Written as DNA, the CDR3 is TGTGCCTGGAGTGAGACAGCGAACACTGAAGCTTTCTTT. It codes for CAWSETANTEAFF.

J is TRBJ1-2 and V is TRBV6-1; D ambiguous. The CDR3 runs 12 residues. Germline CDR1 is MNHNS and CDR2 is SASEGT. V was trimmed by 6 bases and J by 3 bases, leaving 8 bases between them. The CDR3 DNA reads TGTGCCAGCAGAATTCAGGACTATGGCTACACCTTC. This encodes CASRIQDYGYTF.

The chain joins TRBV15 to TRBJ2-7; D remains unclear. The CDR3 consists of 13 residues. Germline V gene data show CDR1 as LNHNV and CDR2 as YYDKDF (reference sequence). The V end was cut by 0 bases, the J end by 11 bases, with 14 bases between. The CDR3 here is CATSRDSPATKYF. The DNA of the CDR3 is TGTGCCACCAGCAGAGATTCTCCCGCCACGAAGTACTTC.

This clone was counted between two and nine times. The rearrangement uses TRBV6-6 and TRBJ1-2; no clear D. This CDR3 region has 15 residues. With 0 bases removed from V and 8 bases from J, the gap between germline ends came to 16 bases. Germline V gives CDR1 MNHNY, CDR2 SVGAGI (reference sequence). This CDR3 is CASSYSSSVLEGYTF. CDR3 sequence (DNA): TGTGCCAGCAGTTACTCGAGTTCAGTTCTTGAGGGCTACACCTTC.

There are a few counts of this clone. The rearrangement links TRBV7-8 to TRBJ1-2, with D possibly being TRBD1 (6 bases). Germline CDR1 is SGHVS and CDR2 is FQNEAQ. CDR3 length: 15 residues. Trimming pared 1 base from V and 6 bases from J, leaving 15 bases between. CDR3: CASSLVVGGHHGYTF. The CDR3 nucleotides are TGTGCCAGCAGCTTAGTGGTTGGGGGACATCATGGCTACACCTTC.

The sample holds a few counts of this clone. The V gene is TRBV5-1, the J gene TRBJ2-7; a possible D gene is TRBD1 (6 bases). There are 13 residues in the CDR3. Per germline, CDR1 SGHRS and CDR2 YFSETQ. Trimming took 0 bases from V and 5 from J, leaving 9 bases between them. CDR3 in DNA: TGCGCCAGCAGCTTGGGACAGGATAACGAGCAGTACTTC. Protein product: CASSLGQDNEQYF.

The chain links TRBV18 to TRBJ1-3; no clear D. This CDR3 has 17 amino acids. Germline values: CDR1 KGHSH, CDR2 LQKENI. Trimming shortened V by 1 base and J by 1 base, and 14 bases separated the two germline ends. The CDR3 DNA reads TGTGCCAGCTCACCACAATTGACGGTTCCTTCTGGAAACACCATATATTTT. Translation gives CASSPQLTVPSGNTIYF.

CDR3 amino acids: CASSLAVTRSAGELFF. CDR3 in DNA: TGCGCCAGCAGCTTGGCTGTGACTAGATCCGCCGGGGAGCTGTTTTTT. The gene calls are TRBV5-1 and TRBJ2-2; maybe TRBD2 (6 bases). From germline, CDR1 is SGHRS and CDR2 YFSETQ. The germline V and J ends were trimmed by 0 bases and 6 bases, with 15 bases remaining between them. This CDR3 comprises 16 residues.

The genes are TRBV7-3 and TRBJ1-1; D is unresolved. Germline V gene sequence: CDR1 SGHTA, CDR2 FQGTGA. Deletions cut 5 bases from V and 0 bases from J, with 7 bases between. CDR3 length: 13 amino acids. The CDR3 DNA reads TGTGCCAGCAGCCAACAAGTGAACACTGAAGCTTTCTTT. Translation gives CASSQQVNTEAFF.

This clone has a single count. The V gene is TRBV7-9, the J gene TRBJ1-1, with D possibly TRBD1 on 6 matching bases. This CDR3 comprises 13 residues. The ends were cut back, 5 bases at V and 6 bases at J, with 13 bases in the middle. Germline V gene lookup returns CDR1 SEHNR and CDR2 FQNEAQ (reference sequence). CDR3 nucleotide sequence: TGTGCCAGCAGCGGACAGACAGGTTCTGAAGCTTTCTTT. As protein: CASSGQTGSEAFF.

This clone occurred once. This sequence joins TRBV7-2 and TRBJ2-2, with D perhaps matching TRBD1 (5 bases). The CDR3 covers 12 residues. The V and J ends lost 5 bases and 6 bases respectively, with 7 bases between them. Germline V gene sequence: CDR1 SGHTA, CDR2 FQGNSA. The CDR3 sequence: CASSLRAGELFF. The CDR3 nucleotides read TGTGCCAGCAGCCTCAGGGCCGGGGAGCTGTTTTTT.

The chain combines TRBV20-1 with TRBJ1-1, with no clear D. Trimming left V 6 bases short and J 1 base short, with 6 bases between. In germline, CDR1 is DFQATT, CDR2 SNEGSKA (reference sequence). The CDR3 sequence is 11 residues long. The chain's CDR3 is CSARENTEAFF. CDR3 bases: TGCAGTGCGAGGGAGAACACTGAAGCTTTCTTT.

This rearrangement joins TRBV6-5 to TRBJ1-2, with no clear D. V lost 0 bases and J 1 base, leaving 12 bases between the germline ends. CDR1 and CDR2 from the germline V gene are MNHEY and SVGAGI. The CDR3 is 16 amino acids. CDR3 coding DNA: TGTGCCAGCAGTTACTCGGGAAGGGAGGGTAACTATGGCTACACCTTC. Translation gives CASSYSGREGNYGYTF.

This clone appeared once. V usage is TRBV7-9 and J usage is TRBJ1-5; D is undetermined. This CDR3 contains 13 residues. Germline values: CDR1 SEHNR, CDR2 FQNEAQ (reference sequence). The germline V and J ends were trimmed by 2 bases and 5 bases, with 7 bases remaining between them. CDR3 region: CASSLRGYQPQHF. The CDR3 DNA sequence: TGTGCCAGCAGCTTAAGAGGTTATCAGCCCCAGCATTTT.